The next 13 T cell receptor beta chains were all read from a single sample in a study of T cell repertoires in cytomegalovirus infection. Their recognized antigens are unknown. TCRdb re-analysed the reads in MiXCR, keeping a single row per CDR3 protein. The data contain fewer than 850,000 distinct CDR3 sequences, about 29% of them singletons. Sequencing used cultured CD8+ T cells from PBMCs, obtained from culture after CMV antigen stimulation. These receptor sequences come from a human donor in good health (CMV status not recorded). Some clones in this sample may be carry-over from other donors' samples.

This clonotype was detected a few times. J is TRBJ2-1 and V is TRBV9, with 8 bases fitting TRBD2. The CDR3 contains 14 residues. CDR1 SGDLS and CDR2 YYNGEE come from the germline V gene. V was pared by 7 bases and J by 4 bases, with 7 bases of the junction left unmatched. CDR3 in amino acids: CASGEASGYNEQFF. For the CDR3, the DNA is TGTGCCAGCGGGGAGGCTAGCGGGTACAATGAGCAGTTCTTC. The full variable domain, its missing parts supplied by reference TRBV9 and TRBJ2-1, is DSGVTQTPKHLITATGQRVTLRCSPRSGDLSVYWYQQSLDQGLQFLIQYYNGEERAKGNILERFSAQQFPDLHSELNLSSLELGDSALYFCASGEASGYNEQFFGPGTRLTVL.

This clonotype was counted a few times. The genes are TRBV27 and TRBJ1-4; D not certain. Between the trimmed V and J ends, which lost 6 bases and 13 bases, there was a span of 21 bases. There are 14 residues in the CDR3. Germline CDR1 reads MNHEY; CDR2 reads SMNVEV (reference sequence). For the CDR3, the DNA is TGTGCCAGCAGCTCGGACGGTTATCAGGATGGACTGTTTTTT. This translates into CASSSDGYQDGLFF.

This clonotype was found many times. The chain couples TRBV7-2 to TRBJ1-2; 8 bases agree with TRBD1. The CDR3 has 14 amino acids. With V trimmed by 5 bases and J by 3 bases, 5 bases remained unmatched. Germline lookup yields CDR1 SGHTA and CDR2 FQGNSA. The CDR3 loop reads CASSRGQGYYGYTF. In DNA form, the CDR3 reads TGTGCCAGCAGCCGTGGACAGGGTTACTATGGCTACACCTTC.

The chain uses TRBV6-6 and TRBJ2-5; TRBD1 aligns across 7 bases. Germline CDR1 reads MNHNY; CDR2 reads SVGAGI (reference sequence). Trimming cost V 6 bases and J 3 bases; bases outside gene matches: 7. This CDR3 is 14 amino acids long. CDR3 in amino acids: CASSRGTAEETQYF. CDR3 nucleotides: TGTGCCAGCAGCCGAGGGACAGCTGAAGAGACCCAGTACTTC.

This clonotype was seen a handful of times. This sequence joins TRBV2 and TRBJ1-1, with D uncertain. V shed 6 bases and J shed 4 bases, with 9 bases lying between them. The germline V gene has CDR1 SNHLY and CDR2 FYNNEI. CDR3 length: 12 residues. The CDR3, as DNA: TGTGCCAGCAGGGGCCGGCCCACTGAAGCTTTCTTT. Translated, it gives CASRGRPTEAFF.

The rearrangement joins TRBV20-1 to TRBJ2-7; D is unresolved. Germline lookup yields CDR1 DFQATT and CDR2 SNEGSKA (reference sequence). The CDR3 runs 11 residues. V lost 2 bases and J 4 bases, leaving 6 bases between the germline ends. The CDR3 DNA is TGCAGTGCTAGATGGGGATACGAGCAGTACTTC. Translating gives CSARWGYEQYF.

This clonotype has a handful of counts. The chain couples TRBV2 to TRBJ2-5; 9 bases match TRBD1. V was clipped by 3 bases and J by 6 bases; unmatched bases: 8. Germline CDR1 SNHLY, CDR2 FYNNEI. This CDR3 has 15 amino acids. The DNA of the CDR3 is TGTGCCAGCAGTGAGCCGGGACAGGGTAGGAAGACCCAGTACTTC. This codes for CASSEPGQGRKTQYF. Full variable domain (remainder filled in from reference TRBV2 and TRBJ2-5): EPEVTQTPSHQVTQMGQEVILRCVPISNHLYFYWYRQILGQKVEFLVSFYNNEISEKSEIFDDQFSVERPDGSNFTLKIRSTKLEDSAMYFCASSEPGQGRKTQYFGPGTRLLVL.

Many counts were recorded for this clonotype. V and J are TRBV7-9 and TRBJ1-1; 7 bases line up with TRBD1. The germline V gene has CDR1 SEHNR and CDR2 FQNEAQ (reference sequence). V was pared by 2 bases and J by 0 bases, with 6 bases of the junction left unmatched. The CDR3 spans 16 residues. CDR3 coding DNA: TGTGCCAGCAGCTTATTGGGACAGTCAATGAACACTGAAGCTTTCTTT. Amino acid sequence: CASSLLGQSMNTEAFF.

This clonotype was recorded at least ten times. The rearrangement uses TRBV12-3 or TRBV12-4 and TRBJ2-3; D uncertain. This CDR3 is built from 16 residues. Trimming took off 1 base at V and 2 bases at J, with 13 bases between the two ends. Here the CDR3 DNA reads TGTGCCAGCAGTTTAGTCTTGTCGGGCCCCACAGATACGCAGTATTTT. This encodes CASSLVLSGPTDTQYF.

This clonotype has more than one count but fewer than ten. The rearrangement links TRBV12-3 or TRBV12-4 to TRBJ2-5; tentatively, D is TRBD1 or TRBD2 (6 bases each). Trimming removed 6 bases from V and 2 bases from J, with 13 bases in between. This CDR3 is 14 amino acids long. The CDR3 DNA reads as TGTGCCAGCAGGGTACTAGGGGGGCAAGAGACCCAGTACTTC. Protein sequence: CASRVLGGQETQYF.

This clonotype has ten or more counts. The CDR3 DNA reads TGTGCCAGCAGCTCCAAGAAGGACAGGGCCCAAGAGACCCAGTACTTC. It specifies CASSSKKDRAQETQYF. The rearrangement joins TRBV7-9 to TRBJ2-5, with TRBD1 matching 8 bases. Germline CDR1 and CDR2: SEHNR and FQNEAQ (reference sequence). CDR3 length equals 16 residues. Trimming removed 4 bases from V and 1 base from J; junction bases left unmatched: 8.

This clonotype was recorded only once. A much larger clonotype is one base distant, so this may be a read error. The chain has TRBV7-6 and TRBJ2-3, with D perhaps matching TRBD2 (7 bases). Germline loops: CDR1 SGHVS, CDR2 FNYEAQ. V lost 5 bases and J lost 2, with 23 bases in between. This CDR3 comprises 18 residues. The CDR3: CASSPRSGRGPHTDTQYF. The CDR3 DNA reads as TGTGCCAGCAGCCCCCGGAGCGGGCGGGGGCCCCACACAGATACGCAGTATTTT.

This clonotype was observed a few times. The V and J genes are TRBV11-3 and TRBJ1-1, with D unresolved. CDR1 is SGHNT and CDR2 is YENEEA in the germline V gene. The CDR3 covers 15 residues. V shed 1 base and J shed 0 bases, with 9 bases lying between them. For the CDR3, the DNA is TGTGCCAGCAGCTTAGGGAGGGATATGAACACTGAAGCTTTCTTT. This translates into CASSLGRDMNTEAFF.